Listed here are 5 T cell receptor beta chains from one sample, sequenced in a study of control samples from healthy donors and cancer patients (TCRdb year 2020). The library was generated by the immunoSEQ multiplex PCR assay. TCRdb took this table from immuneACCESS and kept in-frame rearrangements with V and J called. Such tables lack part of the clones; where checked against another copy, unresolved V genes explain under half of the gap, and the rest is unexplained. Here the sample has approximately 84,000 clones; 82% occur a single time. The ten largest clones add up to 8.5% to 10% of the sample. Material for sequencing was blood. The receptors originated from a woman aged 60 to 75 in good health.

The chain couples TRBV6-2 or TRBV6-3 to TRBJ2-5, with TRBD1 as a possible D gene (6 bases). Per the germline V gene, CDR1 is MNHEY and CDR2 is SVGEGT. V was pared by 0 bases and J by 5 bases, with 10 bases between. CDR3 length: 14 residues. Here the CDR3 reads CASSYSQGLETQYF. CDR3 DNA: TGTGCCAGCAGTTACTCTCAGGGGCTGGAGACCCAGTACTTC.

This sequence joins TRBV6-1 and TRBJ2-3; D unresolved. The CDR3 consists of 15 residues. Germline CDR1 and CDR2: MNHNS and SASEGT. V was clipped by 1 base and J by 0 bases, with 8 bases between them. Here the CDR3 DNA reads TGTGCCAGCAGTGAAGAGGCCGCTAGCACAGATACGCAGTATTTT. Translated: CASSEEAASTDTQYF.

The chain uses TRBV3-1 (or the pseudogene TRBV3-2) and TRBJ2-1; D is possibly TRBD2 (6 bases). Germline V gives CDR1 LGHDT, CDR2 YNNKEL (reference sequence). The germline V and J ends were trimmed by 2 bases and 0 bases, with 8 bases remaining between them. The CDR3 loop spans 15 amino acids. The CDR3 loop is CASSQIGSSYNEQFF. The CDR3 DNA reads TGTGCCAGCAGCCAAATCGGGAGCTCCTACAATGAGCAGTTCTTC.

The chain uses TRBV5-1 and TRBJ1-1; D may be TRBD1 (6 bases). Trimming shortened V by 2 bases and J by 1 base, and 15 bases separated the two germline ends. Germline CDR1 and CDR2: SGHRS and YFSETQ. The CDR3 consists of 16 residues. The CDR3 DNA reads as TGCGCCAGCAGCTTCTTCCAAGGGGGTGGGAACACTGAAGCTTTCTTT. It translates to CASSFFQGGGNTEAFF.

The chain combines TRBV6-5 with TRBJ2-5; 8 bases match TRBD2. The CDR3 has 13 residues. CDR1 and CDR2 (germline): MNHEY, SVGAGI. The V gene end was trimmed by 6 bases and the J gene end by 4 bases; junction bases not matched to a gene: 4. CDR3 in amino acids: CASSRGGRETQYF. For the CDR3, the DNA is TGTGCCAGCAGCCGGGGGGGACGAGAGACCCAGTACTTC.